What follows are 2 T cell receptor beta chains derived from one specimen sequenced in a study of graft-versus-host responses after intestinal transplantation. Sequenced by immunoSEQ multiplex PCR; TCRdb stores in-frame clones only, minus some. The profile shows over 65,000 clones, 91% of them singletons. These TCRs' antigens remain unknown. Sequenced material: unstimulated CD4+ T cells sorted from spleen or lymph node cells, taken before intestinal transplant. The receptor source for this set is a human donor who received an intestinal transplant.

The CDR3 sequence: CAISPTGVDNSPLHF. The CDR3 DNA reads as TGTGCCATCAGCCCGACAGGGGTAGATAATTCACCCCTCCACTTT. The chain employs TRBV10-3 and TRBJ1-6, with 8 bases that match TRBD1. Germline CDR1 is ENHRY and CDR2 is SYGVKD. Trimming took 6 bases from V and 5 from J; bases not matched to a gene: 6. The length of the CDR3 is 15 residues.

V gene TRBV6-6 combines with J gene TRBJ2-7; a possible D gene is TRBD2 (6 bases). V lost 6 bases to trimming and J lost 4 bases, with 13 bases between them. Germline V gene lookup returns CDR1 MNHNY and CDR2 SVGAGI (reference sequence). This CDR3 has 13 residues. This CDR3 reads CASRNGGPYEQYF. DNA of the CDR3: TGTGCCAGCAGAAACGGGGGTCCTTACGAGCAGTACTTC.